Presented here are 17 T cell receptor beta chains from one specimen sequenced in a study of T cell repertoires in cytomegalovirus infection. Antigen specificity for these receptors is unknown. TCRdb reprocessed the reads with MiXCR, giving one entry per CDR3 protein. This table holds about 890,000 distinct CDR3 sequences, around 32% found once. The sample here was cultured CD8+ T cells from PBMCs, taken from culture after CMV antigen stimulation. All receptors come from a human donor in good health (CMV status not recorded). Some clones in this sample may be carry-over from other donors' samples.

In its sample, this clonotype was seen a few times. V usage is TRBV12-3 or TRBV12-4 and J usage is TRBJ2-1; no clear D. V gave up 3 bases and J gave up 0 bases, with 9 bases separating them. The CDR3 contains 15 residues. CDR3 nucleotides: TGTGCCAGCAGTTTGGGCATGAGCTCCTACAATGAGCAGTTCTTC. Its protein is CASSLGMSSYNEQFF.

The genes are TRBV5-4 and TRBJ2-1, with 7 bases fitting TRBD2. From germline, CDR1 is SGHNT and CDR2 YYREEE (reference sequence). CDR3 length: 14 amino acids. J was trimmed by 5 bases and V by 5 bases; bases with no gene match: 7. The CDR3 DNA reads TGTGCCAGCAGTACCTGGGGGGGGGACAATGAGCAGTTCTTC. Protein product: CASSTWGGDNEQFF.

CDR3 loop: CASSEFSSGDEKLFF. For the CDR3, the DNA is TGTGCCAGCAGTGAATTCAGTTCCGGGGATGAAAAACTGTTTTTT. V and J are TRBV25-1 and TRBJ1-4; D is uncertain. Trimming stripped 1 base from V and 6 bases from J, with 12 bases between. The CDR3 length is 15 residues. Germline CDR1 reads MGHDK; CDR2 reads SYGVNS.

This clonotype has a handful of counts. The genes are TRBV4-3 and TRBJ2-3; 10 bases match TRBD2. Germline V gene data show CDR1 as LGHNA and CDR2 as YSLEER. With V trimmed by 0 bases and J by 8 bases, 8 bases remained unmatched. This CDR3 contains 16 residues. The CDR3 nucleotides are TGCGCCAGCAGCCAAGACAGCGGGGGGGCATTAGGTACGCAGTATTTT. It yields the protein CASSQDSGGALGTQYF.

This clonotype turned up a few times. The V call is TRBV10-3, the J call TRBJ2-5; D is undetermined. Germline V gene data show CDR1 as ENHRY and CDR2 as SYGVKD. CDR3 size: 21 residues. The ends were cut back, 2 bases at V and 0 bases at J, with 28 bases in the middle. DNA for the CDR3: TGTGCCATCAGTGAGGCGAAGCCGGACCCTAAGGCGACCTCGTACCAAGAGACCCAGTACTTC. As protein: CAISEAKPDPKATSYQETQYF.

At least ten counts were recorded for this clonotype. This CDR3 is CASSFEGRREQFF. The CDR3 region has the DNA TGTGCCAGCAGCTTTGAGGGCCGACGGGAGCAGTTCTTC. The chain couples TRBV7-6 to TRBJ2-1; tentatively, D is TRBD2 (5 bases). The CDR3 has 13 amino acids. Germline V gene lookup returns CDR1 SGHVS and CDR2 FNYEAQ. V gave up 3 bases and J gave up 10 bases, with 13 bases separating them.

This chain connects TRBV4-1 to TRBJ2-1; D is undetermined. V was pared by 2 bases and J by 5 bases, with 7 bases between. In germline, CDR1 is MGHRA, CDR2 YSYEKL. The CDR3 has 13 residues. The CDR3 DNA follows: TGCGCCAGCAGCCAATCGGACGACAATGAGCAGTTCTTC. It encodes CASSQSDDNEQFF.

This clonotype has more than one count but fewer than ten. This chain joins TRBV7-2 and TRBJ2-1; perhaps TRBD2 as D (6 bases). Trimming cost V 4 bases and J 1 base, with 17 bases left between them. The CDR3 loop spans 17 amino acids. From germline, CDR1 is SGHTA and CDR2 FQGNSA. CDR3 in amino acids: CASSWRAALSSYNEQFF. DNA for the CDR3: TGTGCCAGCAGCTGGAGGGCGGCCCTCTCTTCCTACAATGAGCAGTTCTTC.

This clonotype was detected once. This chain uses TRBV20-1 with TRBJ2-7; a possible D gene is TRBD1 (5 bases). CDR3 size: 14 residues. Per the germline V gene, CDR1 is DFQATT and CDR2 is SNEGSKA (reference sequence). Deletions cut 4 bases from V and 5 bases from J, with 18 bases between. The CDR3 DNA reads as TGCAGTGCTACGAGAAGGTGGACAAAAGACGAGCAGTACGTC. It is translated as CSATRRWTKDEQYV.

The V and J genes are TRBV7-9 and TRBJ2-7; unclear D gene. The V end was cut by 2 bases, the J end by 4 bases, with 6 bases between. CDR1 is SEHNR and CDR2 is FQNEAQ in the germline V gene (reference sequence). This CDR3 has 12 amino acids. In DNA form, the CDR3 reads TGTGCCAGCAGCTTAAGCGTTTACGAGCAGTACTTC. Its protein is CASSLSVYEQYF.

As regards this clonotype: An end of the junction differs from the germline gene, which may be a read error. The V call is TRBV4-3, the J call TRBJ2-5; either TRBD1 or TRBD2 may supply D (5 bases each). This CDR3 comprises 16 residues. Germline V gene lookup returns CDR1 LGHNA and CDR2 YSLEER. The CDR3: CASSQLGTDLQETRYF. Written as DNA, the CDR3 is TGCGCCAGCAGCCAACTTGGGACCGACCTCCAAGAGACCCGGTACTTC.

This chain links TRBV5-8 with TRBJ1-2; 7 bases align to TRBD1. After removal of 1 base from V and 4 bases from J, the junction contained 7 bases not matched to a gene. Germline V gives CDR1 SGHTS, CDR2 YDEGEE. CDR3 length: 15 residues. CDR3 DNA: TGTGCCAGCAGCTTGCTCCAGGGGGAGACCTATGGCTACACCTTC. The encoded protein is CASSLLQGETYGYTF.

Worth noting for this clonotype: This may be a read error, as it is one base from a much larger clone. This chain joins TRBV6-1 and TRBJ1-5; perhaps TRBD1 as D (6 bases). The CDR3 consists of 14 residues. V was pared by 2 bases and J by 6 bases, with 11 bases between. CDR1 and CDR2 from the germline V gene are MNHNS and SASEGT. CDR3 sequence: CASSERWDIQPQHF. For the CDR3, the DNA is TGTGCCAGCAGTGAACGATGGGACATTCAGCCCCAGCATTTT.

As regards this clonotype: This is likely a read error, given that the CDR3 carries no conserved phenylalanine or tryptophan at its end. The chain carries TRBV5-4 and TRBJ1-2; D ambiguous. The germline gives CDR1 SGHNT, CDR2 YYREEE (reference sequence). Deletions cut 4 bases from V and 4 bases from J, with 14 bases between. The CDR3 covers 14 residues. The CDR3 protein is CASSHAGSSYGYTY. DNA of the CDR3: TGTGCCAGCAGCCATGCGGGGTCAAGCTATGGCTACACCTAC.

Remarks on this clonotype: The conserved closing phenylalanine or tryptophan is absent in this CDR3, likely reflecting a read error. The chain combines TRBV20-1 with TRBJ2-7; the D gene is possibly TRBD1 (6 bases). V was cut by 0 bases and J by 9 bases, with 9 bases left in between. The CDR3 extends over 11 amino acids. Germline-derived CDR1 and CDR2 are DFQATT and SNEGSKA (reference sequence). The CDR3 DNA is TGCAGTGCTAGAGAAGACAGGCTGCAGTACGAC. Translated: CSAREDRLQYD.

The sample holds many counts of this clonotype. This chain joins TRBV7-9 and TRBJ2-3, with D perhaps matching TRBD2 (5 bases). Germline loops: CDR1 SEHNR, CDR2 FQNEAQ (reference sequence). The CDR3 totals 12 residues. V shed 5 bases and J shed 3 bases, with 6 bases lying between them. The DNA for the CDR3 is TGTGCCAGCAGCCGGACTACAGATACGCAGTATTTT. Protein product: CASSRTTDTQYF.

This clonotype was seen a few times. The CDR3 is CASSLTGLGNEQFF. The CDR3, as DNA: TGTGCCAGCAGTTTGACGGGGCTTGGCAATGAGCAGTTCTTC. V is TRBV27 and J is TRBJ2-1; the D gene could be TRBD1 or TRBD2 (5 bases each). The ends were cut back, 3 bases at V and 6 bases at J, with 12 bases in the middle. CDR1 is MNHEY and CDR2 is SMNVEV in the germline V gene (reference sequence). The length of the CDR3 is 14 residues.